This is a list of T cell receptor beta chains from one sample in a study of cytomegalovirus exposure and HLA in healthy donors. The method was immunoSEQ multiplex PCR; TCRdb's version includes in-frame clones alone and lacks a portion of them. Among 150,000 to 200,000 clones listed, 75% to 80% were seen once. Sequenced: PBMCs. These receptors all come from a man in his fifties in good health and CMV-seropositive. Each CDR3 is given with its conserved first and last residue. Each record gives: CDR3 DNA, CDR3 protein, V gene, clone size, D gene, J gene. The D gene is left open where the match is weak. Clone size is not always given. Where it is, it says once, few, many or a class for expanded clones.

DNA: TGTGCCAGCAGCTTCCTTGACAGGGGAACAATGAACACTGAAGCTTTCTTT; CDR3: CASSFLDRGTMNTEAFF; V: TRBV7-9; size: .; D: TRBD1; J: TRBJ1-1
DNA: TGTGCCAGCAGTGCAACGGGACAGCACTACGAGCAGTACTTC; CDR3: CASSATGQHYEQYF; V: TRBV6-4; size: .; D: TRBD1; J: TRBJ2-7
DNA: TGTGCCAGCAGTCCAAAACAGGGGTTTTTAGAAAAACTGTTTTTT; CDR3: CASSPKQGFLEKLFF; V: TRBV28; size: few; D: TRBD1; J: TRBJ1-4
DNA: TGTGCCACCAGCAGAGAATTCCGGAACACTGAAGCTTTCTTT; CDR3: CATSREFRNTEAFF; V: TRBV15; size: .; D: .; J: TRBJ1-1
DNA: TGTGCCAGTACTAGGACAGGGGCGAGTGAAAAACTGTTTTTT; CDR3: CASTRTGASEKLFF; V: TRBV19; size: .; D: TRBD1; J: TRBJ1-4
DNA: TGTGCCAGCAGCTCTCGCCTAGAGGGCGCAGATACGCAGTATTTT; CDR3: CASSSRLEGADTQYF; V: TRBV7-9; size: .; D: .; J: TRBJ2-3
DNA: TGCAGTGCTAGGAGAGGTGAAAAACTGTTTTTT; CDR3: CSARRGEKLFF; V: TRBV20-1; size: .; D: .; J: TRBJ1-4
DNA: TGTGCCAGCAGCTTAGCGGGAGAAGATCAGCCCCAGCATTTT; CDR3: CASSLAGEDQPQHF; V: TRBV7-9; size: .; D: .; J: TRBJ1-5
DNA: TGTGCCAGCAGTTTTTCAGGACAGGCTGAGGAGTTCTTC; CDR3: CASSFSGQAEEFF; V: TRBV27; size: many; D: TRBD1; J: TRBJ2-1
DNA: TGTGCCAGCAGTCACCCACAGGGGGAAGATACGCAGTATTTT; CDR3: CASSHPQGEDTQYF; V: TRBV28; size: .; D: TRBD1; J: TRBJ2-3
DNA: TGTGCCAGTAGTATAGATCCTGGCAGGATCAATCAGCCCCAGCATTTT; CDR3: CASSIDPGRINQPQHF; V: TRBV19; size: few; D: .; J: TRBJ1-5
DNA: TGCGCCAGCAGCCAAGGTGAGCGGGGGGTCAACAATGAGCAGTTCTTC; CDR3: CASSQGERGVNNEQFF; V: TRBV4-1; size: .; D: TRBD2; J: TRBJ2-1
DNA: TGCAGCGCCAGGACAGGCGAGGGGTATGGCTACACCTTC; CDR3: CSARTGEGYGYTF; V: TRBV29-1; size: .; D: TRBD1; J: TRBJ1-2
DNA: TGCGCCAGCAGTGATCAAAGGGGGGGGCAGTTCTTC; CDR3: CASSDQRGGQFF; V: TRBV10-2; size: .; D: .; J: TRBJ2-1
DNA: TGTACCAGCAGCTTTCGACAGGGACACTACTCTGGAAACACCATATATTTT; CDR3: CTSSFRQGHYSGNTIYF; V: TRBV7-9; size: once; D: TRBD1; J: TRBJ1-3
DNA: TGCAGCGTGACTAGCGGGGGGGCACTAGGTGAGCAGTTCTTC; CDR3: CSVTSGGALGEQFF; V: TRBV29-1; size: .; D: TRBD2; J: TRBJ2-1
DNA: TGCGCCAGCAGTGAGTCAGGACTTACCGGGGAGCTGTTTTTT; CDR3: CASSESGLTGELFF; V: TRBV10-1; size: .; D: .; J: TRBJ2-2
DNA: TGTGCCAGCAGCTACTTTGGACAGGCAACTAATGAAAAACTGTTTTTT; CDR3: CASSYFGQATNEKLFF; V: TRBV6-5; size: .; D: TRBD1; J: TRBJ1-4
DNA: TGTGCCAGCAGTTACCGGGGTCCCATGAACACTGAAGCTTTCTTT; CDR3: CASSYRGPMNTEAFF; V: TRBV6-5; size: .; D: .; J: TRBJ1-1
DNA: TGTGCCAGCACAACAGGGTTCGACACTGAAGCTTTCTTT; CDR3: CASTTGFDTEAFF; V: TRBV6-5; size: .; D: .; J: TRBJ1-1
DNA: TGTGCCAGCAGCTTGGGAGGGTCGGGCATTCAGTACTTC; CDR3: CASSLGGSGIQYF; V: TRBV5-6; size: .; D: .; J: TRBJ2-4
DNA: TGCGCCAGCAGCCAAGATATGGACAGGGGGCCTTCCGGGGAGCTGTTTTTT; CDR3: CASSQDMDRGPSGELFF; V: TRBV4-3; size: few; D: TRBD1; J: TRBJ2-2
DNA: TGTGCCAGCAGTTTATACTTTTCCAGGGAATCTGATACGCAGTATTTT; CDR3: CASSLYFSRESDTQYF; V: TRBV27; size: .; D: .; J: TRBJ2-3
DNA: TGTGCCAGCCGGCCCGGGGGATCCTATAATTCACCCCTCCACTTT; CDR3: CASRPGGSYNSPLHF; V: TRBV6-1; size: .; D: .; J: TRBJ1-6
DNA: TGTGCCAGCAGCGTATTGCAGGGACTTGGAAACACCATATATTTT; CDR3: CASSVLQGLGNTIYF; V: TRBV7-8; size: .; D: .; J: TRBJ1-3
DNA: TGTGCCAGCGGGGGACTAAGGGGCAGGGTTAAAGAGACCCAGTACTTC; CDR3: CASGGLRGRVKETQYF; V: TRBV27; size: .; D: TRBD2; J: TRBJ2-5
DNA: TGTGCCAGCTCATCTACGACAGCATCTAATGAAAAACTGTTTTTT; CDR3: CASSSTTASNEKLFF; V: TRBV18; size: .; D: .; J: TRBJ1-4
DNA: TGTGCCAGCTCACAGGACAGGATGAACACTGAAGCTTTCTTT; CDR3: CASSQDRMNTEAFF; V: TRBV18; size: .; D: TRBD1; J: TRBJ1-1
DNA: TGTGCCAGCAGTCCCGTAAGAGACAGGTCGGACGGCTACACCTTC; CDR3: CASSPVRDRSDGYTF; V: TRBV27; size: .; D: .; J: TRBJ1-2
DNA: TGTGCCAGCACCAAACAGGGCCCCTCGGTGGCCCAGCATTTT; CDR3: CASTKQGPSVAQHF; V: TRBV6-5; size: .; D: .; J: TRBJ1-5
DNA: TGTGCCAGCAGTTTGGGTGGATCGGGTAGGCCCCAGCATTTT; CDR3: CASSLGGSGRPQHF; V: TRBV28; size: .; D: .; J: TRBJ1-5
DNA: TGTGCCAGCAGTTCCCGGGTTGGAGAGACCCAGTACTTC; CDR3: CASSSRVGETQYF; V: TRBV27; size: .; D: .; J: TRBJ2-5
DNA: TGTGCCAGCAGAATCGGGGGGGGGACTAACTATGGCTACACCTTC; CDR3: CASRIGGGTNYGYTF; V: TRBV28; size: .; D: .; J: TRBJ1-2
DNA: TGTGCCAGCAGTAGACAGGGGAGAATCTATGGCTACACCTTC; CDR3: CASSRQGRIYGYTF; V: TRBV27; size: once; D: TRBD1; J: TRBJ1-2
DNA: TGTGCCAGCTCACCAAAGGAGACGAACACTGAAGCTTTCTTT; CDR3: CASSPKETNTEAFF; V: TRBV18; size: .; D: .; J: TRBJ1-1
DNA: TGTGCCAGCAGCCCCCGCCAGACTAGCGGCACCGGGGAGCTGTTTTTT; CDR3: CASSPRQTSGTGELFF; V: TRBV7-9; size: .; D: TRBD2; J: TRBJ2-2
DNA: TGCGCCAGCAGCCCAGGGTCCGGACAGCTAAAGGGAGCTTTCTTT; CDR3: CASSPGSGQLKGAFF; V: TRBV5-1; size: .; D: .; J: TRBJ1-1
DNA: TGTGCCAGCAGCACAACGGGACAGGGGAACACTGAAGCTTTCTTT; CDR3: CASSTTGQGNTEAFF; V: TRBV7-9; size: .; D: TRBD1; J: TRBJ1-1
DNA: TGTGCCAGCAGTTATAGGGGGTCTGGCACAGATACGCAGTATTTT; CDR3: CASSYRGSGTDTQYF; V: TRBV6-6; size: once; D: .; J: TRBJ2-3
DNA: TGTGCCAGCAGCCAGACTAGCGGGGGGGCCGGGACCGGGGAGCTGTTTTTT; CDR3: CASSQTSGGAGTGELFF; V: TRBV7-3; size: .; D: TRBD2; J: TRBJ2-2